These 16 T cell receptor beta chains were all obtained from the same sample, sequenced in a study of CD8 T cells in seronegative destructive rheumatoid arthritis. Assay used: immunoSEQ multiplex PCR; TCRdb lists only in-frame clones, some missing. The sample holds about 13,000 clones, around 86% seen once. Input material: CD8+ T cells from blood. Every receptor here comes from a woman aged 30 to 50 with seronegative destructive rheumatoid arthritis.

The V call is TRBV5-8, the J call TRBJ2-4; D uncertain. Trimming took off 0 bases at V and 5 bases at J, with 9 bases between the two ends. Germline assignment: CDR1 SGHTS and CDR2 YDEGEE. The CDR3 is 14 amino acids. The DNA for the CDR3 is TGTGCCAGCAGCTTGGGGGTGGGCCAAAACATTCAGTACTTC. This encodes CASSLGVGQNIQYF.

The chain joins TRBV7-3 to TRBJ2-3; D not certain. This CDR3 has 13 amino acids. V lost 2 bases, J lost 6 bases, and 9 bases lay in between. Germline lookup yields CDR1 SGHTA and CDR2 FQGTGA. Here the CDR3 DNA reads TGTGCCAGCAGCTTAGTTCCCGGGGATACGCAGTATTTT. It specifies CASSLVPGDTQYF.

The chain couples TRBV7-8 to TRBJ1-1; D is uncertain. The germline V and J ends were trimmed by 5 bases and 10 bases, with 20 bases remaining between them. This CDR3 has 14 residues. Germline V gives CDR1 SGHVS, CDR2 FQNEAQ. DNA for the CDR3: TGTGCCAGCAGCCTTTCGACACATCTAGGAGGAGCTTTCTTT. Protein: CASSLSTHLGGAFF. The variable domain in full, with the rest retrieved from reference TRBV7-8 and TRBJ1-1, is GAGVSQSPRYKVAKRGQDVALRCDPISGHVSLFWYQQALGQGPEFLTYFQNEAQLDKSGLPSDRFFAERPEGSVSTLKIQRTQQEDSAVYLCASSLSTHLGGAFFGQGTRLTVV.

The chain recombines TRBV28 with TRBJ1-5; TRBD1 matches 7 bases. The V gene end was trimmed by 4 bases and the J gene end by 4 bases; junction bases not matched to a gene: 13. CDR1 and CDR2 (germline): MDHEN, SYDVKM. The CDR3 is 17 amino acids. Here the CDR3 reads CASSYIRGDSPNQPQHF. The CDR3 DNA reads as TGTGCCAGCAGTTATATTAGGGGGGACAGTCCTAATCAGCCCCAGCATTTT. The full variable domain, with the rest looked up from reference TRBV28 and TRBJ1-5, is DVKVTQSSRYLVKRTGEKVFLECVQDMDHENMFWYRQDPGLGLRLIYFSYDVKMKEKGDIPEGYSVSREKKERFSLILESASTNQTSMYLCASSYIRGDSPNQPQHFGDGTRLSIL.

The DNA for the CDR3 is TGCGCCAGCAGTTTAGAGGGGGCGGCCGGGGAGCTGTTTTTT. Its translation: CASSLEGAAGELFF. The chain uses TRBV10-2 and TRBJ2-2; 7 nucleotides line up with TRBD1. Germline assignment: CDR1 WSHSY and CDR2 SAAADI. With 5 bases clipped from V and 6 bases from J, the junction kept 6 bases outside the gene matches. The CDR3 has 14 amino acids.

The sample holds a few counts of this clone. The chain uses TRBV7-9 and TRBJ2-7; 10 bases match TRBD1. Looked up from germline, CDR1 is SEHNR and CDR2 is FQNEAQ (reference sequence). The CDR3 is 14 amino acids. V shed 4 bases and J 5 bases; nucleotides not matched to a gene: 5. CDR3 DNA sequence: TGTGCCAGCAGCTACCTGACAGGGGGCAACGAGCAGTACTTC. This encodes CASSYLTGGNEQYF. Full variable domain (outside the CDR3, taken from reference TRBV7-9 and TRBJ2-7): DTGVSQNPRHKITKRGQNVTFRCDPISEHNRLYWYRQTLGQGPEFLTYFQNEAQLEKSRLLSDRFSAERPKGSFSTLEIQRTEQGDSAMYLCASSYLTGGNEQYFGPGTRLTVT.

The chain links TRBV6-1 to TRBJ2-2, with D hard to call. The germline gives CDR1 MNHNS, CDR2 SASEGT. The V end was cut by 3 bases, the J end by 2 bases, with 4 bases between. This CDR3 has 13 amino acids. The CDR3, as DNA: TGTGCCAGCAGTGACCTAAACACCGGGGAGCTGTTTTTT. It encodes CASSDLNTGELFF.

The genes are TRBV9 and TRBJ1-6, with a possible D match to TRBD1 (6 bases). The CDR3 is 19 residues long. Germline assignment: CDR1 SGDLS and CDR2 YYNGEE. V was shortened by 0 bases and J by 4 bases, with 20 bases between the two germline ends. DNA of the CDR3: TGTGCCAGCAGCGTAGGGCCGACCACAGGGATGGCTTATAATTCACCCCTCCACTTT. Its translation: CASSVGPTTGMAYNSPLHF.

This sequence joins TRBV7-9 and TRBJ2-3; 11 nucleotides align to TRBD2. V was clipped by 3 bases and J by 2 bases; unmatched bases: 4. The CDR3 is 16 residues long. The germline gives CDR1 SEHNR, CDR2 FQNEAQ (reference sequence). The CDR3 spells CASSFQLAGATDTQYF. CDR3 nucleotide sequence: TGTGCCAGCAGCTTCCAACTAGCGGGGGCCACAGATACGCAGTATTTT.

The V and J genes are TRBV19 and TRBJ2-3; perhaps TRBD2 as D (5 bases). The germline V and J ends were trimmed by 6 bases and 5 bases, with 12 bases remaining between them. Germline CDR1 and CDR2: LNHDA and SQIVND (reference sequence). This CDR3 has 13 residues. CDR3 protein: CASSSLGGDTQYF. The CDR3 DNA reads TGTGCCAGTAGCAGCCTCGGAGGAGATACGCAGTATTTT.

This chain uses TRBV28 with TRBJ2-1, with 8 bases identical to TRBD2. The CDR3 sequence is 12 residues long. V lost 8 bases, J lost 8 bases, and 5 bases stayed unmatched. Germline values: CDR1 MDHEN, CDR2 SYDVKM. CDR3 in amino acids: CASRGGGDEQFF. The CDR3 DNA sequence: TGTGCCAGCCGGGGGGGCGGTGATGAGCAGTTCTTC.

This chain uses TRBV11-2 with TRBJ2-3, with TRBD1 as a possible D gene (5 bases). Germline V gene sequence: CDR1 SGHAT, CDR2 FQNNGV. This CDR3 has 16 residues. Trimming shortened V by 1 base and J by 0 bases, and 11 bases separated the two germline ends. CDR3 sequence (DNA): TGTGCCAGCAGCTTAGGACAGTCAGCTAGCACAGATACGCAGTATTTT. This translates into CASSLGQSASTDTQYF.

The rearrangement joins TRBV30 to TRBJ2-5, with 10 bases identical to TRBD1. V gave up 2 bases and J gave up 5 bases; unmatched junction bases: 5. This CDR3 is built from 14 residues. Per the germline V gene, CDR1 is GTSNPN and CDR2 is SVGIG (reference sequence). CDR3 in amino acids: CAWSKTGGLETQYF. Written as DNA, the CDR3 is TGTGCCTGGAGTAAGACAGGGGGCCTTGAGACCCAGTACTTC.

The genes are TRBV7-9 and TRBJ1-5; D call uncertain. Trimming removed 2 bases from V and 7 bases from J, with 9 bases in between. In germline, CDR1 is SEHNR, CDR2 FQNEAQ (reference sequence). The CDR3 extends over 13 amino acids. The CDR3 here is CASSLNEHQPQHF. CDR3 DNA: TGTGCCAGCAGCTTAAATGAGCACCAGCCCCAGCATTTT. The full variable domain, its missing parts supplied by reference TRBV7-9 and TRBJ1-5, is DTGVSQNPRHKITKRGQNVTFRCDPISEHNRLYWYRQTLGQGPEFLTYFQNEAQLEKSRLLSDRFSAERPKGSFSTLEIQRTEQGDSAMYLCASSLNEHQPQHFGDGTRLSIL.

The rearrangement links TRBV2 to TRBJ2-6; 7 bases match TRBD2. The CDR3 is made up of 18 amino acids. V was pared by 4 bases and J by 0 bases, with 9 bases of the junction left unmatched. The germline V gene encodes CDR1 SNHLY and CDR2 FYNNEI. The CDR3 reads CASSGERGGLSGANVLTF. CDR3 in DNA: TGTGCCAGCAGTGGGGAGAGGGGAGGGCTCTCTGGGGCCAACGTCCTGACTTTC.

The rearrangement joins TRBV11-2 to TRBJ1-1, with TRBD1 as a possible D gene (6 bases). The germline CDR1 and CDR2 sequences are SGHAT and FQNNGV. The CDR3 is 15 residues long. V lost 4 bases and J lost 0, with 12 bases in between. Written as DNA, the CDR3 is TGTGCCAGCAGCTACAGGGACCCCTTGAACACTGAAGCTTTCTTT. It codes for CASSYRDPLNTEAFF.